The 26 T cell receptor beta chains reported below all come from one sample, sequenced in a study of identical twins. TCRdb re-called the 5' RACE reads through MiXCR, storing one row per CDR3 protein. This repertoire shows 1,800,000 or so distinct CDR3 sequences, roughly 35% found once; its top ten account for around 0.25%. The sample was cord blood. These receptors were obtained from a newborn girl in good health.

In regard to this clonotype: The junction differs from germline at one of its ends, possibly a read error. The chain combines TRBV27 with TRBJ2-7; D might be TRBD2 (6 bases). Germline V lookup: CDR1 MNHEY, CDR2 SMNVEV (reference sequence). The CDR3 extends over 13 amino acids. The CDR3 region is CASSLLGSYGQYF. DNA of the CDR3: TGTGCCAGCAGTTTACTCGGGAGCTACGGGCAGTACTTC.

The chain joins TRBV20-1 to TRBJ2-4; 8 nucleotides align to TRBD2. This CDR3 contains 16 residues. The trim removed 5 bases at V and 0 bases at J, leaving 9 bases unmatched. Per the germline V gene, CDR1 is DFQATT and CDR2 is SNEGSKA (reference sequence). CDR3 protein: CSAPMGLAGAKNIQYF. CDR3 in DNA: TGCAGTGCTCCAATGGGCCTAGCGGGAGCCAAAAACATTCAGTACTTC.

This clonotype was picked up a small number of times. V is TRBV4-1 and J is TRBJ2-5; D not resolved. The CDR3 totals 13 residues. Germline-derived CDR1 and CDR2 are MGHRA and YSYEKL. V lost 4 bases and J 5 bases, leaving 11 bases between the germline ends. The CDR3 sequence: CASSPARRETQYF. The CDR3, as DNA: TGCGCCAGCAGCCCAGCACGTAGGGAGACCCAGTACTTC.

J is TRBJ2-3 and V is TRBV11-2, with 11 nucleotides matching TRBD2. Looked up from germline, CDR1 is SGHAT and CDR2 is FQNNGV. The CDR3 is made up of 15 amino acids. The V gene end was trimmed by 1 base and the J gene end by 11 bases; junction bases not matched to a gene: 8. This CDR3 is CASSLGGLAAPEQYF. CDR3 DNA: TGTGCCAGCAGCTTAGGGGGACTAGCGGCGCCTGAGCAGTATTTT.

This clonotype occurred many times. J is TRBJ2-3 and V is TRBV20-1; the D gene is possibly TRBD2 (6 bases). V was clipped by 3 bases and J by 0 bases, with 16 bases between them. Germline assignment: CDR1 DFQATT and CDR2 SNEGSKA (reference sequence). This CDR3 comprises 16 residues. CDR3: CSASPPRGGSTDTQYF. Here the CDR3 DNA reads TGCAGTGCTAGCCCCCCTCGTGGGGGGAGCACAGATACGCAGTATTTT.

The chain couples TRBV27 to TRBJ2-5; the match to TRBD1 covers 8 bases. Trimming removed 4 bases from V and 4 bases from J; junction bases left unmatched: 5. In germline, CDR1 is MNHEY, CDR2 SMNVEV (reference sequence). This CDR3 has 14 amino acids. The CDR3 coding sequence is TGTGCCAGCAGTTCCCCGACAGGGGCAGAGACCCAGTACTTC. Translated: CASSSPTGAETQYF.

The rearrangement links TRBV7-8 to TRBJ2-3; D gene unclear. This CDR3 spans 14 amino acids. Germline-derived CDR1 and CDR2 are SGHVS and FQNEAQ. Trimming removed 4 bases from V and 5 bases from J, with 13 bases in between. The CDR3 region is CASSSTVREDTQYF. Here the CDR3 DNA reads TGTGCCAGCAGCTCCACCGTCCGCGAAGATACGCAGTATTTT.

The chain links TRBV27 to TRBJ2-3, with D possibly TRBD1 on 8 matching bases. The CDR3 extends over 20 amino acids. Trimming stripped 3 bases from V and 0 bases from J, with 25 bases between. In germline, CDR1 is MNHEY, CDR2 SMNVEV (reference sequence). CDR3 coding DNA: TGTGCCAGCAGTTTGAGAGACAGGGGAAGTAGCGGGCTAAGCACAGATACGCAGTATTTT. Protein sequence: CASSLRDRGSSGLSTDTQYF.

This clonotype has just a few counts. V and J are TRBV7-9 and TRBJ1-2; D not resolved. Germline CDR1 reads SEHNR; CDR2 reads FQNEAQ (reference sequence). The V gene lost 5 bases and the J gene lost 9 bases, with 16 bases spanning the gap. The CDR3 runs to 13 residues. The CDR3: CASSPSIRWSYTF. The CDR3 bases are TGTGCCAGCAGCCCTTCAATCCGGTGGAGCTACACCTTC.

The chain couples TRBV29-1 to TRBJ2-2, with D possibly matching TRBD2 (6 bases). V was trimmed by 4 bases and J by 4 bases, leaving 13 bases between them. The CDR3 consists of 14 residues. In germline, CDR1 is SQVTM, CDR2 ANQGSEA. The CDR3 nucleotides are TGCAGCGTTGTGACCGGGAGCGGCACCGGGGAGCTGTTTTTT. Protein product: CSVVTGSGTGELFF.

In its sample, this clonotype was seen many times. The chain has TRBV5-6 and TRBJ2-3; D possibly corresponds to TRBD2 (5 bases). Germline-derived CDR1 and CDR2 are SGHDT and YYEEEE. The CDR3 has 16 amino acids. The ends were cut back, 5 bases at V and 0 bases at J, with 16 bases in the middle. CDR3 DNA sequence: TGTGCCAGCAGGTCGAGGCTAGCCCAAAGCACAGATACGCAGTATTTT. The encoded protein is CASRSRLAQSTDTQYF. Filled out from reference TRBV5-6 and TRBJ2-3, the complete variable domain reads DAGVTQSPTHLIKTRGQQVTLRCSPKSGHDTVSWYQQALGQGPQFIFQYYEEEERQRGNFPDRFSGHQFPNYSSELNVNALLLGDSALYLCASRSRLAQSTDTQYFGPGTRLTVL.

This sequence joins TRBV20-1 and TRBJ2-5, with D tentatively TRBD1 or TRBD2 (6 bases each). This CDR3 is 13 amino acids long. Germline-derived CDR1 and CDR2 are DFQATT and SNEGSKA (reference sequence). Trimming removed 2 bases from V and 10 bases from J, with 17 bases in between. The CDR3 nucleotides are TGCAGTGCTAGACCAGGAGGGGGGCATGACCAGTACTTC. Translated, it gives CSARPGGGHDQYF.

This clonotype has just a few counts. The rearrangement uses TRBV27 and TRBJ2-5; TRBD1 aligns across 7 bases. The DNA end lines up better with TRBJ2-7; the J call may be wrong. The CDR3 loop spans 15 amino acids. CDR1 and CDR2 (germline): MNHEY, SMNVEV (reference sequence). The CDR3 loop is CASRSYLRGQYEQYF. Here the CDR3 DNA reads TGTGCCAGCAGATCCTACCTAAGGGGGCAATACGAGCAGTACTTC.

The table lists this clonotype with a few counts. The chain links TRBV4-2 to TRBJ1-5; TRBD1 agrees at 7 bases. Germline V lookup: CDR1 LGHNA, CDR2 YNFKEQ. This CDR3 has 17 amino acids. Germline trimming cut 5 bases from V and 0 bases from J; bases unmatched to any gene: 10. For the CDR3, the DNA is TGTGCCAGCAGCGGGACTACAGGGGAGTATAGCAATCAGCCCCAGCATTTT. This sequence encodes CASSGTTGEYSNQPQHF.

This clonotype was observed a handful of times. As DNA, the CDR3 is TGCAGTGCTATTGGTGGGGGAGACAGGGCCATTCAGTACTTC. It is translated as CSAIGGGDRAIQYF. The rearrangement uses TRBV20-1 and TRBJ2-4; TRBD1 aligns across 7 bases. V dropped 4 bases and J dropped 9; count of bases not matched to a gene: 12. The CDR3 is made up of 14 amino acids. The germline V gene encodes CDR1 DFQATT and CDR2 SNEGSKA (reference sequence).

This rearrangement joins TRBV9 to TRBJ2-1; TRBD1 matches 9 bases. Trimming removed 4 bases from V and 1 base from J; junction bases left unmatched: 12. Germline lookup yields CDR1 SGDLS and CDR2 YYNGEE. This CDR3 is 18 amino acids long. CDR3 sequence: CASSTRPWGQGSYNEQFF. CDR3 nucleotide sequence: TGTGCCAGCAGCACCCGGCCATGGGGACAGGGATCCTACAATGAGCAGTTCTTC.

The rearrangement links TRBV6-5 to TRBJ2-3, with 10 nucleotides matching TRBD2. Per germline, CDR1 MNHEY and CDR2 SVGAGI. This CDR3 comprises 18 residues. Losses at the gene ends were 2 bases for V and 1 base for J; bases not matched to a gene: 9. The CDR3 here is CASSYTKLAGGRTDTQYF. The CDR3 DNA is TGTGCCAGCAGTTACACAAAATTAGCGGGGGGTCGCACAGATACGCAGTATTTT.

This clonotype has ten or more counts. The chain carries TRBV5-1 and TRBJ2-7; D unclear. There are 15 residues in the CDR3. Germline V gives CDR1 SGHRS, CDR2 YFSETQ. Trimming removed 1 base from V and 2 bases from J, with 13 bases in between. The CDR3 is CASSLYVGLTYEQYF. DNA of the CDR3: TGCGCCAGCAGCTTGTATGTTGGTTTGACCTACGAGCAGTACTTC. Using reference TRBV5-1 and TRBJ2-7 for the parts outside the CDR3, the full variable domain is KAGVTQTPRYLIKTRGQQVTLSCSPISGHRSVSWYQQTPGQGLQFLFEYFSETQRNKGNFPGRFSGRQFSNSRSEMNVSTLELGDSALYLCASSLYVGLTYEQYFGPGTRLTVT.

The chain has TRBV2 and TRBJ1-1; D is perhaps TRBD1 (6 bases). Per germline, CDR1 SNHLY and CDR2 FYNNEI. This CDR3 comprises 15 residues. V dropped 6 bases and J dropped 3 bases, with 17 bases sitting between them. The DNA of the CDR3 is TGTGCCAGCAGGAGCGCCGGGACAAGTTACACTGAAGCTTTCTTT. Amino acid sequence: CASRSAGTSYTEAFF.

This sequence joins TRBV20-1 and TRBJ1-2; 9 nucleotides line up with TRBD1. V dropped 6 bases and J dropped 7; count of bases not matched to a gene: 12. Germline lookup yields CDR1 DFQATT and CDR2 SNEGSKA (reference sequence). The CDR3 runs to 14 residues. CDR3 loop: CSATPGQGGGGYTF. CDR3 in DNA: TGCAGTGCGACTCCGGGACAGGGAGGGGGTGGCTACACCTTC.

The gene calls are TRBV7-2 and TRBJ2-3; the match to TRBD2 covers 12 bases. From germline, CDR1 is SGHTA and CDR2 FQGNSA. The ends lost 5 bases at V and 2 bases at J; junction bases unmatched: 8. CDR3 length: 17 residues. DNA for the CDR3: TGTGCCAGCAGCCGCCGGGCTAGCGGGGGGGCCACAGATACGCAGTATTTT. Translating it yields CASSRRASGGATDTQYF.

V usage is TRBV29-1 and J usage is TRBJ2-2; possible D gene TRBD1, 6 bases. V was cut by 7 bases and J by 4 bases, with 16 bases left in between. The CDR3 length is 14 residues. CDR1 is SQVTM and CDR2 is ANQGSEA in the germline V gene. CDR3 protein: CSALSRGITGELFF. DNA for the CDR3: TGCAGCGCACTCTCTAGGGGGATCACCGGGGAGCTGTTTTTT.

This clonotype was counted at least ten times. The chain uses TRBV5-1 and TRBJ1-2; D remains unclear. The CDR3 runs 12 residues. The V end lost 5 bases, the J end lost 2 bases, and 7 bases lay between the germline ends. Germline CDR1 is SGHRS and CDR2 is YFSETQ. The CDR3 DNA sequence: TGCGCCAGCAGGCGACAAAACTATGGCTACACCTTC. It is translated as CASRRQNYGYTF.

The genes are TRBV12-5 and TRBJ1-2; D remains unclear. Looked up from germline, CDR1 is LGHNT and CDR2 is FRNRAP. This CDR3 has 14 residues. The V end lost 2 bases, the J end lost 0 bases, and 7 bases lay between the germline ends. For the CDR3, the DNA is TGTGCTAGTGGTTTGCACAGTTCTAACTATGGCTACACCTTC. Translating gives CASGLHSSNYGYTF.

This clonotype came up a few times. The chain couples TRBV7-9 to TRBJ1-4, with D perhaps matching TRBD1 (5 bases). The CDR3 length is 19 residues. The germline V gene encodes CDR1 SEHNR and CDR2 FQNEAQ (reference sequence). The V end was cut by 6 bases, the J end by 5 bases, with 28 bases between. The CDR3 DNA sequence: TGTGCCAGCAGAGGCAGTCGAAGCAGGGACCCATCTGGGAATGAAAAACTGTTTTTT. Encoded protein: CASRGSRSRDPSGNEKLFF.

V is TRBV20-1 and J is TRBJ1-2; possible D gene TRBD1, 5 bases. The CDR3 has 12 residues. The germline V and J ends were trimmed by 6 bases and 2 bases, with 10 bases remaining between them. The germline V gene has CDR1 DFQATT and CDR2 SNEGSKA (reference sequence). For the CDR3, the DNA is TGCAGTGCACTCCGGGACAACTATGGCTACACCTTC. This gives the protein CSALRDNYGYTF.